Only a few counts were recorded for the clone carrying this T cell receptor (beta chain). Its specificity is not known. The data stem from a study of blood T cells in healthy people across ages. Study observations and caveats: Older age coincided with a roughly linear decline in TCR beta diversity per million T cells.

V was pared by 7 bases and J by 5 bases, with 9 bases of the junction left unmatched. CDR1 and CDR2 (germline): MNHEY, SVGEGT. The CDR3 runs 14 residues. The amount of total RNA extracted per sample was at least 6 micrograms. Combining a sample-barcoded 5' primer with a J-beta primer mix, a second PCR ran for roughly 6 to 12 cycles. Using its own MiXCR run on the 5' RACE reads, TCRdb lists one record per CDR3 protein. The sample includes a few hundred thousand distinct CDR3 sequences, 45% to 60% of them seen just once. This clonotype was obtained from a man aged 60 to 75 in good health. Material for sequencing was blood. The V and J genes are TRBV6-2 or TRBV6-3 and TRBJ2-7, with TRBD2 matching 9 bases. The CDR3 here is CASTQEGLAHEQYF. CDR3 nucleotides: TGTGCCAGCACCCAAGAGGGACTAGCCCACGAGCAGTACTTC.